A single sample gave rise to the 29 T cell receptor beta chains below, sequenced in a study of blood T cell repertoires in COVID-19. Some clones are missing from TCRdb's copy, which holds only in-frame ones; the method was immunoSEQ multiplex PCR. The data contain 190,000 or so clones, roughly 90% of them seen just once; the ten biggest clones take up 0.65% to 0.95%. The sample taken for sequencing was peripheral blood. These receptor sequences come from a woman in her 70s with acute or convalescent COVID-19.

The rearrangement joins TRBV5-1 to TRBJ2-7, with TRBD2 identical over 11 bases. V dropped 5 bases and J dropped 1; count of bases not matched to a gene: 5. This CDR3 spans 15 amino acids. Germline V lookup: CDR1 SGHRS, CDR2 YFSETQ. The CDR3 region is CASRQTSGSSYEQYF. The CDR3 nucleotides are TGCGCCAGCAGACAAACTAGCGGGAGTTCCTACGAGCAGTACTTC.

V and J are TRBV7-2 and TRBJ2-7; 11 nucleotides align to TRBD2. Trimming took 1 base from V and 4 from J; bases not matched to a gene: 3. The germline gives CDR1 SGHTA, CDR2 FQGNSA. This CDR3 comprises 15 residues. The CDR3 coding sequence is TGTGCCAGCAGCTTAGGACTAGCGGGATCTTACGAGCAGTACTTC. This codes for CASSLGLAGSYEQYF.

V and J are TRBV5-1 and TRBJ1-2, with 10 bases fitting TRBD1. The CDR3 consists of 14 residues. The J segment lost 7 bases and the V segment lost 2 bases, leaving 5 bases of the junction unmatched. CDR1 SGHRS and CDR2 YFSETQ come from the germline V gene. As DNA, the CDR3 is TGCGCCAGCAGCTTACAGGGACAGGGGTCTGGCTACACCTTC. It is translated as CASSLQGQGSGYTF. The full variable domain, with the rest looked up from reference TRBV5-1 and TRBJ1-2, is KAGVTQTPRYLIKTRGQQVTLSCSPISGHRSVSWYQQTPGQGLQFLFEYFSETQRNKGNFPGRFSGRQFSNSRSEMNVSTLELGDSALYLCASSLQGQGSGYTFGSGTRLTVV.

This CDR3 is CASSDSSLYGYTF. For the CDR3, the DNA is TGTGCCAGCAGTGATAGTAGTTTATATGGCTACACCTTC. This rearrangement joins TRBV25-1 to TRBJ1-2; no definite D call. This CDR3 has 13 residues. Germline CDR1 is MGHDK and CDR2 is SYGVNS. V dropped 3 bases and J dropped 5 bases, with 10 bases sitting between them.

The V and J genes are TRBV28 and TRBJ1-6; 12 bases align to TRBD1. The CDR3 is 16 amino acids. V was pared by 5 bases and J by 10 bases, with 9 bases of the junction left unmatched. Germline V CDR1 and CDR2: MDHEN, SYDVKM. This CDR3 is CASSPTMGQGASPLHF. CDR3 DNA sequence: TGTGCCAGCAGTCCCACGATGGGACAGGGGGCATCACCCCTCCACTTT.

V and J are TRBV25-1 and TRBJ2-1; the match to TRBD2 covers 8 bases. Losses at the gene ends were 3 bases for V and 5 bases for J; bases not matched to a gene: 9. Germline CDR1 reads MGHDK; CDR2 reads SYGVNS. CDR3 length: 16 residues. The DNA for the CDR3 is TGTGCCAGCAGTGACCGGGGACTAGGGGGTAACAATGAGCAGTTCTTC. It is translated as CASSDRGLGGNNEQFF.

As for this clone: The sample holds other DNA sequences that translate to the same CDR3. This chain uses TRBV27 with TRBJ2-3; 8 bases map to TRBD2. Looked up from germline, CDR1 is MNHEY and CDR2 is SMNVEV (reference sequence). The CDR3 covers 15 residues. With 5 bases clipped from V and 2 bases from J, the junction kept 6 bases outside the gene matches. CDR3 sequence: CASSPIAGLTDTQYF. CDR3 nucleotides: TGTGCCAGCAGTCCCATAGCGGGACTCACAGATACGCAGTATTTT.

This rearrangement joins TRBV7-2 to TRBJ2-1; the match to TRBD2 covers 11 bases. V trimming: 4 bases; J trimming: 6 bases; junction bases outside the gene matches: 5. There are 15 residues in the CDR3. Germline assignment: CDR1 SGHTA and CDR2 FQGNSA. The CDR3 here is CASSYPGTSGNEQFF. In DNA form, the CDR3 reads TGTGCCAGCAGCTACCCAGGGACTAGCGGCAATGAGCAGTTCTTC.

The gene calls are TRBV19 and TRBJ2-2; possible D gene TRBD2, 5 bases. The CDR3 has 13 residues. Germline CDR1 is LNHDA and CDR2 is SQIVND (reference sequence). The ends were cut back, 7 bases at V and 3 bases at J, with 9 bases in the middle. CDR3 sequence (DNA): TGTGCCAGTAACGAGGGCCACACCGGGGAGCTGTTTTTT. Amino acids: CASNEGHTGELFF. Full variable domain (remainder filled in from reference TRBV19 and TRBJ2-2): DGGITQSPKYLFRKEGQNVTLSCEQNLNHDAMYWYRQDPGQGLRLIYYSQIVNDFQKGDIAEGYSVSREKKESFPLTVTSAQKNPTAFYLCASNEGHTGELFFGEGSRLTVL.

The rearrangement uses TRBV9 and TRBJ1-6, with D possibly TRBD1 on 5 matching bases. CDR1 SGDLS and CDR2 YYNGEE come from the germline V gene. This CDR3 is built from 14 residues. Trimming cost V 0 bases and J 9 bases, with 10 bases left between them. CDR3 sequence (DNA): TGTGCCAGCAGCGTAGCGACAGATAGTTCACCCCTCCACTTT. Protein sequence: CASSVATDSSPLHF.

This clone was seen only a few times. Other DNA sequences from this sample encode an identical CDR3 as well. The chain links TRBV27 to TRBJ2-3, with a tentative D call TRBD1 (5 bases). The CDR3 totals 13 residues. Germline CDR1 reads MNHEY; CDR2 reads SMNVEV (reference sequence). Trimming left V 3 bases short and J 1 base short, with 5 bases between. In DNA form, the CDR3 reads TGTGCCAGCAGTTTCAGGGGCACAGATACGCAGTATTTT. This translates into CASSFRGTDTQYF.

This chain connects TRBV4-1 to TRBJ2-3; 7 nucleotides match TRBD2. The length of the CDR3 is 18 residues. The V segment lost 1 base and the J segment 0 bases; nucleotides outside the gene matches: 10. In germline, CDR1 is MGHRA, CDR2 YSYEKL. CDR3 nucleotides: TGCGCCAGCAGCCAAGGAGTCCCCTGGCGGGAGAGCACAGATACGCAGTATTTT. Its translation: CASSQGVPWRESTDTQYF.

This clone was recorded once. CDR3 in amino acids: CASSPLLPGGDTQYF. Written as DNA, the CDR3 is TGTGCCAGCTCACCACTTCTACCGGGAGGAGATACGCAGTATTTT. V gene TRBV18 combines with J gene TRBJ2-3, with 7 bases identical to TRBD2. V lost 1 base and J lost 5; bases outside the gene matches: 6. Germline V gene sequence: CDR1 KGHSH, CDR2 LQKENI. This CDR3 comprises 15 residues.

The CDR3 loop is CASSLGGEDTEAFF. The CDR3 DNA reads as TGTGCCAGCAGCTTAGGGGGGGAGGACACTGAAGCTTTCTTT. The rearrangement uses TRBV5-4 and TRBJ1-1; D perhaps matches TRBD1 (6 bases). CDR1 and CDR2 from the germline V gene are SGHNT and YYREEE (reference sequence). The CDR3 extends over 14 amino acids. Trimming took 2 bases from V and 3 from J, leaving 11 bases between them. Together with reference TRBV5-4 and TRBJ1-1, the CDR3 gives the full variable domain: ETGVTQSPTHLIKTRGQQVTLRCSSQSGHNTVSWYQQALGQGPQFIFQYYREEENGRGNFPPRFSGLQFPNYSSELNVNALELDDSALYLCASSLGGEDTEAFFGQGTRLTVV.

The CDR3 DNA reads as TGTGCCAGCAGTTTGGGGCTAGCGGGGGCGCAGTACTTC. It yields the protein CASSLGLAGAQYF. V and J are TRBV28 and TRBJ2-7, with 10 bases matching TRBD2. With V trimmed by 3 bases and J by 9 bases, 5 bases remained unmatched. Per the germline V gene, CDR1 is MDHEN and CDR2 is SYDVKM. The CDR3 totals 13 residues.

This rearrangement joins TRBV11-2 to TRBJ1-1; D gene uncertain. The CDR3 extends over 15 amino acids. CDR1 and CDR2 from the germline V gene are SGHAT and FQNNGV. V dropped 5 bases and J dropped 1 base, with 14 bases sitting between them. CDR3 amino acids: CASSRDLSGNTEAFF. DNA of the CDR3: TGTGCCAGCAGCCGTGACCTCTCAGGGAACACTGAAGCTTTCTTT.

The V gene is TRBV29-1, the J gene TRBJ2-1, with a possible D match to TRBD2 (5 bases). The CDR3 covers 14 residues. Trimming took off 7 bases at V and 8 bases at J, with 21 bases between the two ends. Germline V gives CDR1 SQVTM, CDR2 ANQGSEA. The DNA of the CDR3 is TGCAGCGCAAACGAGGGCCTCGTTGTCGATGAGCAGTTCTTC. Translating gives CSANEGLVVDEQFF.

V and J are TRBV4-2 and TRBJ2-1; tentative D call: TRBD2 (5 bases). CDR1 LGHNA and CDR2 YNFKEQ come from the germline V gene. The CDR3 is made up of 14 amino acids. The V and J ends lost 1 base and 8 bases respectively, with 12 bases between them. CDR3: CASSQGLAVDEQFF. The CDR3 region has the DNA TGTGCCAGCAGCCAAGGGCTAGCAGTCGATGAGCAGTTCTTC.

The rearrangement links TRBV29-1 to TRBJ1-1; D gene uncertain. Germline CDR1 and CDR2: SQVTM and ANQGSEA. The CDR3 has 13 residues. Trimming took 4 bases from V and 0 from J, leaving 9 bases between them. CDR3 sequence reads: CSVVGSLNTEAFF. CDR3 coding DNA: TGCAGCGTTGTTGGCAGTTTGAACACTGAAGCTTTCTTT.

V usage is TRBV5-4 and J usage is TRBJ2-5, with 9 positions matching TRBD2. The junction had 12 bases not matched to a gene; V was cut back by 5 bases and J by 4 bases. CDR3 length: 16 residues. Per germline, CDR1 SGHNT and CDR2 YYREEE (reference sequence). For the CDR3, the DNA is TGTGCCAGCAGTAAAGGGAGCGGGGGGCCGGGAGAGACCCAGTACTTC. This sequence encodes CASSKGSGGPGETQYF.

This clone was seen a handful of times. The CDR3 nucleotides read TGTGCCAGCAGCCCCTCCACAGGATCGTATGGCTACACCTTC. The encoded protein is CASSPSTGSYGYTF. The V and J genes are TRBV7-9 and TRBJ1-2, with D perhaps matching TRBD1 (5 bases). The ends were cut back, 5 bases at V and 5 bases at J, with 15 bases in the middle. CDR1 SEHNR and CDR2 FQNEAQ come from the germline V gene (reference sequence). This CDR3 region has 14 residues.

The DNA for the CDR3 is TGTGCCAGCAGTCCCGGGGGCGGGAGGGTAACCTACGAGCAGTACTTC. It is translated as CASSPGGGRVTYEQYF. The chain employs TRBV5-4 and TRBJ2-7, with 9 bases identical to TRBD2. The V segment lost 5 bases and the J segment 2 bases; nucleotides outside the gene matches: 11. CDR1 and CDR2 (germline): SGHNT, YYREEE (reference sequence). The CDR3 length is 16 residues. Based on the CDR3 plus reference TRBV5-4 and TRBJ2-7, the full variable domain is ETGVTQSPTHLIKTRGQQVTLRCSSQSGHNTVSWYQQALGQGPQFIFQYYREEENGRGNFPPRFSGLQFPNYSSELNVNALELDDSALYLCASSPGGGRVTYEQYFGPGTRLTVT.

This clone was seen just once. The chain links TRBV28 to TRBJ2-7; TRBD1 matches at 8 bases. CDR1 and CDR2 (germline): MDHEN, SYDVKM. The CDR3 length is 13 residues. V dropped 4 bases and J dropped 5; count of bases not matched to a gene: 4. The CDR3 DNA reads TGTGCCAGCAGTTCCAGGGGGCCCCACGAGCAGTACTTC. Amino acids: CASSSRGPHEQYF.

The chain carries TRBV2 and TRBJ2-3, with 10 bases that match TRBD1. This CDR3 has 15 amino acids. Germline loops: CDR1 SNHLY, CDR2 FYNNEI. Trimming at V came to 7 bases and at J to 4 bases, leaving 8 bases not matched to a gene. The CDR3 protein is CASTTGQGVSDTQYF. The CDR3 nucleotides are TGTGCCAGCACCACCGGACAGGGGGTATCAGATACGCAGTATTTT.

As concerns this clone: Sequence at one end of the junction differs from germline and may be a read error. The CDR3 coding sequence is TGTGCCAGCAGTTACGGCGGGGTTGGGTCCTTC. Amino acids: CASSYGGVGSF. The V and J genes are TRBV6-2 or TRBV6-3 and TRBJ2-7, with D perhaps matching TRBD2 (6 bases). CDR1 and CDR2 (germline): MNHEY, SVGEGT. There are 11 residues in the CDR3.

The chain's CDR3 is CASSSGQALNEQFF. Here the CDR3 DNA reads TGTGCCAGCAGTAGCGGCCAAGCCCTCAATGAGCAGTTCTTC. The chain recombines TRBV6-2 or TRBV6-3 with TRBJ2-1; D is perhaps TRBD2 (5 bases). The CDR3 is made up of 14 amino acids. Germline V CDR1 and CDR2: MNHEY, SVGEGT. Trimming stripped 5 bases from V and 6 bases from J, with 14 bases between.

The V call is TRBV3-1 (or the pseudogene TRBV3-2), the J call TRBJ2-2, with TRBD2 matching 11 bases. CDR3 size: 20 residues. V dropped 0 bases and J dropped 6; count of bases not matched to a gene: 15. Germline values: CDR1 LGHDT, CDR2 YNNKEL (reference sequence). This CDR3 reads CASSQETLLGLAGGPGELFF. DNA of the CDR3: TGTGCCAGCAGCCAAGAGACACTTTTAGGTCTAGCGGGAGGCCCCGGGGAGCTGTTTTTT.

The chain employs TRBV11-3 and TRBJ2-3; 11 positions agree with TRBD2. Germline CDR1 reads SGHNT; CDR2 reads YENEEA. This CDR3 comprises 15 residues. V trimming: 2 bases; J trimming: 6 bases; junction bases outside the gene matches: 4. The CDR3 protein is CASSLTSGSGDTQYF. The CDR3 DNA is TGTGCCAGCAGCTTAACTAGCGGGAGCGGGGATACGCAGTATTTT.

V usage is TRBV28 and J usage is TRBJ1-3; 11 bases map to TRBD1. This CDR3 comprises 13 residues. Germline CDR1 and CDR2: MDHEN and SYDVKM. With V trimmed by 11 bases and J by 0 bases, 0 bases remained unmatched. The CDR3 sequence: CAGQGASGNTIYF. In DNA, the CDR3 is TGTGCCGGACAGGGGGCCTCTGGAAACACCATATATTTT. Full variable domain (outside the CDR3, taken from reference TRBV28 and TRBJ1-3): DVKVTQSSRYLVKRTGEKVFLECVQDMDHENMFWYRQDPGLGLRLIYFSYDVKMKEKGDIPEGYSVSREKKERFSLILESASTNQTSMYLCAGQGASGNTIYFGEGSWLTVV.